The T cell receptor (beta chain) described here comes from a study of T cells in Graves' hyperthyroidism and ophthalmopathy (dated by TCRdb to between 2018 and 2021). Some background on the complete study: Peripheral blood was collected at initial diagnosis, before any treatment. Whether ophthalmopathy could be predicted prospectively was tested in an independent validation cohort made up of approximately 19 hyperthyroidism patients plus 17 patients who later progressed to ophthalmopathy. TCR V-J signatures able to tell the groups apart were searched for in a discovery cohort of 100 or so patients, of whom more than 40 had Graves' ophthalmopathy and around 58 had stable Graves' hyperthyroidism. The 75 to 100 discovery patients were randomly split 7:3 into training and test sets. In more than 5 Graves' hyperthyroidism patients, the study also compared T-cell repertoires from thyroid tissue with T-cell repertoires from blood. After blood sampling, hyperthyroidism patients were treated with methimazole at a starting dose of 30 mg daily, and ophthalmopathy patients were treated with high-dose intravenous methylprednisolone. The paper reports TCR Vbeta CDR3 sequencing of roughly 140 peripheral blood samples: fewer than 50 ophthalmopathy, around 80 hyperthyroidism and 17 progressor patients.

Amplification of TCR beta CDR3 regions was carried out from RNA transcripts. A first-round RT-PCR of the TCR CDR3 used the HTBI primer set with the Qiagen OneStep RT-PCR kit. The libraries were constructed in a second round of multiplex PCR and then size-selected and purified. Paired-end sequencing of the libraries was performed with 100 bp reads on an Illumina HiSeq2000. In the authors' own workflow: SOAPnuke was used to process the raw data, throwing out any read that contained adapters or uncalled bases, had a mean Phred below 15, or lacked an exact constant-primer or identifier match. COPE v1.2.5 was used to merge high-quality paired reads, and clonotypes were defined as unique nucleotide sequences. MiTCR v1.1 was used to align the clonotypes against IMGT TRBV, TRBD and TRBJ reference segments. Analysis was restricted to V-J combinations with a frequency above 0.0001, which covered about 99% of repertoires. A TCS score was defined as the ratio of F50 (clonal expansion) to E x V (chaos), with BLOSUM62-based TCRdist applied between CDR3 peptides within each V-J. Welch's t-statistics and random forest reduced fewer than 550 V-J features to 10 to 15, which were used in a naive Bayes classifier (R e1071). The Morisita-Horn index was used to measure how similar the thyroid and blood repertoires were. TCRdb's own reprocessing of the public reads used fastp at Q25 and MiXCR and kept productive beta chains. Rows are unified per CDR3 protein, each entry keeping the most common DNA and genes. These V and J calls derive from TCRdb rather than the authors' analysis. A total of approximately 610,000 distinct CDR3 sequences appear in this sample, roughly 14% of them only once. About 3.9% of the sample goes to the ten largest clones.

CDR1 and CDR2 were assigned from the germline V gene as SQVTM and ANQGSEA. The junction shows trimming of 4 bases on V and 4 bases on J, plus 16 bases between the germline ends. The CDR3 runs 14 residues from the cysteine to the phenylalanine. Only CDR3 DNA is held: 42 bases, read in frame from base 1. Moderately to severely active disease, a Clinical Activity Score of at least 3, a NOSPECS grade of at least 4, and a duration under 3 months were present in ophthalmopathy patients. Any patient with an uncontrolled infection, another autoimmune disease, pregnancy or lactation was excluded. Diagnoses relied on clinical symptoms, serum thyroxine and TRAb, thyroid ultrasound and orbital computed tomography. PBMCs were separated from roughly 10 ml of fresh peripheral blood using Ficoll-Paque density gradient centrifugation. Total RNA was extracted using Trizol reagent, and RNA quality was assessed on an Agilent 2100 Bioanalyzer.

Results and caveats for the whole study, not just this receptor: In cross-validation, a model built on a 13 V-J signature told ophthalmopathy apart from stable hyperthyroidism with 87.88% sensitivity and approximately 84% specificity, and in testing the same model reached 80%/75%. Blood samples also contained most of the expanded thyroid clonotypes (frequency above 0.001), which suggests that blood repertoires may reflect thyroid immune responses. No statistical method was used to fix the sample size in advance, and group allocation was not hidden from the investigators. During validation, the model predicted progression to ophthalmopathy a median of around 7 months ahead of onset, with almost 71% sensitivity and more than 72% specificity.

This clonotype occurred many times. Its antigen remains undetermined. No much larger clonotype is one base removed from it; base qualities were not supplied. The TCR comes from a middle-aged woman with Graves' ophthalmopathy. The sequencing sample was made of blood. This receptor chain uses TRBV29-1 and TRBJ1-1; a tentative D call is TRBD1 (5 bases match). This receptor carries the CDR3 CSVVGTTDLTEAFF. The DNA reads TGCAGCGTTGTGGGGACGACGGACCTCACTGAAGCTTTCTTT. Here the CDR3 is joined to the reference TRBV29-1 and TRBJ1-1 genes, and the full variable domain is: SAVISQKPSRDICQRGTSLTIQCQVDSQVTMMFWYRQQPGQSLTLIATANQGSEATYESGFVIDKFPISRPNLTFSTLTVSNMSPEDSSIYLCSVVGTTDLTEAFFGQGTRLTVV.